The clone carrying this T cell receptor beta chain turned up a few times. This sample was included in a study of blood T cell repertoires in COVID-19. The germline V gene has CDR1 LGHDT and CDR2 YNNKEL (reference sequence). The V and J ends lost 4 bases and 5 bases, in that order; junction bases with no gene match: 11. The CDR3 has 16 amino acids. In the source study's methods: Estimation of nucleated cell counts relied on the amplification of reference gene primers. Method: immunoSEQ multiplex PCR; TCRdb's copy keeps in-frame clones and lacks some. V, J and clone size reflect that table, while D and trimming were determined from the DNA. The data contain under 75,000 clones, about three quarters of them singletons.

This rearrangement joins TRBV3-1 (or the pseudogene TRBV3-2) to TRBJ2-5, with TRBD2 identical over 9 bases. This clonotype was sampled from a woman of 80 years or more with acute or convalescent COVID-19. Sequenced sample: peripheral blood. In DNA, the CDR3 is TGTGCCAGCAGCCCTGTAGCGGGAGCCCCCGGGGAGACCCAGTACTTC. It is translated as CASSPVAGAPGETQYF.